This TCR beta chain was captured in a study of blood T cells in healthy people across ages. In germline, CDR1 is MNHEY, CDR2 SVGAGI. This CDR3 spans 14 amino acids. Trimming cost V 4 bases and J 1 base, with 11 bases left between them. Through a sample-barcoded 5' primer and a J-beta primer mix, a second PCR was run for roughly 6 to 12 cycles. MiXCR, run by TCRdb on the 5' RACE reads, gives a single entry per CDR3 protein. The data show 800,000 to 950,000 distinct CDR3 sequences, approximately 32% seen once. This sample also appeared in a second study, on T cells of mothers and their children.

Sequenced: blood. The clonotype was recovered from a woman between 35 and 50 years old in good health. The chain employs TRBV6-5 and TRBJ2-7; the D is unclear. CDR3 in amino acids: CASSSRRISYEQYF. In DNA form, the CDR3 reads TGTGCCAGCAGTTCACGGAGAATTTCCTACGAGCAGTACTTC.